One and the same sample provided the 16 T cell receptor beta chains below, sequenced in a study of cytomegalovirus exposure and HLA in healthy donors. Assay: immunoSEQ multiplex PCR; the TCRdb copy retains only in-frame clones and omits some. The sample holds some 110,000 clones; approximately 89% are singletons and the top ten take around 2%. The material sequenced was PBMCs. The receptor set was obtained from a man younger than 35 in good health and CMV-seronegative.

This clone has more than one count but fewer than ten. The CDR3 coding sequence is TGTGCCAGCAGCTGGACAGGCAATGAGCAGTTCTTC. Its protein product is CASSWTGNEQFF. V and J are TRBV14 and TRBJ2-1, with 7 bases lining up with TRBD1. The V gene's germline CDR1 is SGHDN and CDR2 FVKESK. J gave up 6 bases and V 5 bases, and 1 base lay outside the gene matches. This CDR3 is 12 amino acids long.

This chain connects TRBV2 to TRBJ2-1; D might be TRBD2 (6 bases). V shed 1 base and J shed 8 bases, with 15 bases lying between them. The length of the CDR3 is 15 residues. CDR1 SNHLY and CDR2 FYNNEI come from the germline V gene. In nucleotides, the CDR3 is TGTGCCAGCAGTGAAGGTAGCGGTCGATTCGATGAGCAGTTCTTC. As protein: CASSEGSGRFDEQFF.

V gene TRBV5-4 combines with J gene TRBJ1-1; maybe TRBD1 (5 bases). CDR3 size: 14 residues. In germline, CDR1 is SGHNT, CDR2 YYREEE (reference sequence). With 4 bases removed from V and 1 base from J, the gap between germline ends came to 11 bases. CDR3 amino acids: CASSPGWGNTEAFF. The CDR3 nucleotides read TGTGCCAGCAGCCCAGGGTGGGGGAACACTGAAGCTTTCTTT.

The J gene is TRBJ2-7, the V gene TRBV27, with TRBD2 matching over 11 bases. Germline loops: CDR1 MNHEY, CDR2 SMNVEV (reference sequence). Losses at the gene ends were 0 bases for V and 7 bases for J; bases not matched to a gene: 8. This CDR3 spans 16 amino acids. Here the CDR3 reads CASSLSSTSGSREQYF. The CDR3 DNA sequence: TGTGCCAGCAGTTTATCGTCAACTAGCGGGAGTAGGGAGCAGTACTTC.

The chain employs TRBV14 and TRBJ2-2, with D possibly being TRBD1 (6 bases). With 3 bases removed from V and 6 bases from J, the gap between germline ends came to 17 bases. The CDR3 extends over 16 amino acids. Germline CDR1 reads SGHDN; CDR2 reads FVKESK. As DNA, the CDR3 is TGTGCCAGCAGCCATACCGCGAGGGGGATCGCCGGGGAGCTGTTTTTT. It is translated as CASSHTARGIAGELFF.

The chain recombines TRBV27 with TRBJ1-2, with D uncertain. Germline loops: CDR1 MNHEY, CDR2 SMNVEV (reference sequence). This CDR3 contains 12 residues. Trimming shortened V by 5 bases and J by 6 bases, and 10 bases separated the two germline ends. As DNA, the CDR3 is TGTGCCAGCAGTCGGGGTTCGGATGGCTACACCTTC. This translates into CASSRGSDGYTF.

This chain joins TRBV7-7 and TRBJ2-2; no reliable D call. The CDR3 runs to 12 residues. The germline V gene has CDR1 SSHAT and CDR2 FNYEAQ (reference sequence). V gave up 5 bases and J gave up 1 base, with 2 bases separating them. The DNA of the CDR3 is TGTGCCAGCAGCCGGAACACCGGGGAGCTGTTTTTT. Translating gives CASSRNTGELFF.

The rearrangement uses TRBV7-8 and TRBJ2-1; no firm D call. The V end was cut by 3 bases, the J end by 10 bases, with 10 bases between. This CDR3 is 12 amino acids long. CDR1 SGHVS and CDR2 FQNEAQ come from the germline V gene. As DNA, the CDR3 is TGTGCCAGCAGCTTCGAGCGTTGGGAGCAGTTCTTC. Translation: CASSFERWEQFF.

The chain has TRBV7-2 and TRBJ1-5, with 7 bases identical to TRBD1. Germline lookup yields CDR1 SGHTA and CDR2 FQGNSA. Germline trimming cut 5 bases from V and 7 bases from J; bases unmatched to any gene: 8. The CDR3 is 14 amino acids. The DNA of the CDR3 is TGTGCCAGCAGCATTCAGACAGGGATACAGCCCCAGCATTTT. Amino acid sequence: CASSIQTGIQPQHF.

This sequence joins TRBV4-2 and TRBJ2-3; tentatively, D is TRBD2 (6 bases). With 3 bases removed from V and 2 bases from J, the gap between germline ends came to 12 bases. CDR1 LGHNA and CDR2 YNFKEQ come from the germline V gene. The length of the CDR3 is 15 residues. The CDR3 bases are TGTGCCAGCAGCCACCTTAGCGGAAACACAGATACGCAGTATTTT. Protein product: CASSHLSGNTDTQYF.

The V gene is TRBV5-1, the J gene TRBJ2-2, with D uncertain. CDR1 and CDR2 from the germline V gene are SGHRS and YFSETQ. V gave up 0 bases and J gave up 1 base, with 10 bases separating them. This CDR3 is built from 16 residues. CDR3 bases: TGCGCCAGCAGCTTGGTGGTCCAGCGGAACACCGGGGAGCTGTTTTTT. This sequence encodes CASSLVVQRNTGELFF.

This clone was observed a single time. The chain joins TRBV4-1 to TRBJ2-1; 10 nucleotides align to TRBD2. Germline V gene lookup returns CDR1 MGHRA and CDR2 YSYEKL. V lost 0 bases and J lost 4; bases outside the gene matches: 0. The CDR3 contains 15 residues. This CDR3 reads CASSQDSGGYNEQFF. The CDR3 DNA is TGCGCCAGCAGCCAAGATAGCGGGGGGTACAATGAGCAGTTCTTC.

A few counts support this clone. The V call is TRBV6-4, the J call TRBJ1-2; no definite D call. Trimming cost V 0 bases and J 0 bases, with 8 bases left between them. The CDR3 loop spans 15 amino acids. Germline V gene data show CDR1 as MRHNA and CDR2 as SNTAGT. The CDR3 nucleotides read TGTGCCAGCAGTGACTCGGTAGATCCTAACTATGGCTACACCTTC. It yields the protein CASSDSVDPNYGYTF.

The DNA of the CDR3 is TGTGCCAGCAGCGCGACAGGGGCCCACACTGAAGCTTTCTTT. This translates into CASSATGAHTEAFF. This chain uses TRBV7-8 with TRBJ1-1; TRBD1 matches at 8 bases. V trimming: 5 bases; J trimming: 3 bases; junction bases outside the gene matches: 5. The length of the CDR3 is 14 residues. Germline V gives CDR1 SGHVS, CDR2 FQNEAQ.

This sequence joins TRBV19 and TRBJ1-2; TRBD1 is a possible D gene (6 bases). This CDR3 region has 15 residues. V dropped 4 bases and J dropped 2 bases, with 14 bases sitting between them. Germline CDR1 reads LNHDA; CDR2 reads SQIVND (reference sequence). The CDR3 DNA is TGTGCCAGTAGTAGTAAGGACAGCTCCAACTATGGCTACACCTTC. Amino acids: CASSSKDSSNYGYTF.

The gene calls are TRBV28 and TRBJ1-5; D gene unclear. The V end lost 3 bases, the J end lost 6 bases, and 9 bases lay between the germline ends. Per the germline V gene, CDR1 is MDHEN and CDR2 is SYDVKM. The CDR3 consists of 13 residues. CDR3 bases: TGTGCCAGCAGTTTCGGGGTGCGTCAGCCCCAGCATTTT. Translating gives CASSFGVRQPQHF.